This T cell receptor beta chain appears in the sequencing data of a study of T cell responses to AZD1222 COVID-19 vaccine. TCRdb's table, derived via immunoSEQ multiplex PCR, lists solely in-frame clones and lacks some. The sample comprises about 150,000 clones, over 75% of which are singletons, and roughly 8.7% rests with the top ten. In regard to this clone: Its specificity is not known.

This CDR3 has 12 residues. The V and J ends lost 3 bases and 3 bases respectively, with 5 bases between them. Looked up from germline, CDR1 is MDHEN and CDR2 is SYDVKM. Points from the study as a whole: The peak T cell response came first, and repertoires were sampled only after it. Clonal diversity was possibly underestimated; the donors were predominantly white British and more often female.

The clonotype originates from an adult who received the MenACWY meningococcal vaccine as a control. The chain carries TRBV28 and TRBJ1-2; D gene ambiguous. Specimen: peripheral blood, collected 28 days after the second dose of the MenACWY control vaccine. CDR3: CASSFSDYGYTF. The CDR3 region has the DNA TGTGCCAGCAGTTTCAGTGACTATGGCTACACCTTC.